The T cell receptor beta chain described here comes from a study of glioma-infiltrating T cells after dendritic cell vaccination. Study summary: Three intradermal dendritic cell vaccine injections were given every two weeks.

Time point in this sample: after dendritic cell vaccination, including at tumor progression/relapse. The CDR3 covers 16 residues. V lost 4 bases to trimming and J lost 2 bases; unmatched junction nucleotides: 5. The germline gives CDR1 MNHEY, CDR2 SVGAGI. Some clones are missing from TCRdb's copy, which holds only in-frame ones; the method was immunoSEQ multiplex PCR. The sample shows 91,000 or so clones, around 80% of them seen only once. Sequencing was performed on blood, taken after dendritic cell vaccination. This clonotype was obtained from a human donor with glioblastoma. J is TRBJ2-3 and V is TRBV6-5, with TRBD2 matching 11 bases. The CDR3 is CASSWQLAGATDTQYF. CDR3 coding DNA: TGTGCCAGCAGTTGGCAACTAGCGGGGGCCACAGATACGCAGTATTTT.